These T cell receptor beta chains were read from a single sample in a study of cytomegalovirus exposure and HLA in healthy donors. The data were produced by immunoSEQ multiplex PCR, yet TCRdb's version contains in-frame clones alone and is incomplete. Of roughly 54,000 clones in the sample, around 70% were seen once. The sample consisted of PBMCs. All receptors derive from a woman aged 60-75 years in good health and CMV-seropositive. CDR3s include the opening cysteine and the closing phenylalanine or tryptophan. The order of the fields is CDR3 length, J gene, D gene, clone size, V gene, CDR3 protein. A D gene is named only where the DNA matches it firmly. Expanded clones are given a class, and other clones once, few, many or no size at all.

CDR3 length: 15
J gene: TRBJ2-1
D gene: TRBD1
clone size: NA
V gene: TRBV4-3
CDR3 protein: CASSARQGARNEQFF

CDR3 length: 13
J gene: TRBJ2-7
D gene: NA
clone size: NA
V gene: TRBV9
CDR3 protein: CASSAYRDGEQYF

CDR3 length: 18
J gene: TRBJ2-5
D gene: NA
clone size: NA
V gene: TRBV29-1
CDR3 protein: CSVAQTGRAAGGPVSQYF

CDR3 length: 14
J gene: TRBJ1-4
D gene: NA
clone size: NA
V gene: TRBV30
CDR3 protein: CAWSVRRLGEKLFF

CDR3 length: 18
J gene: TRBJ2-7
D gene: TRBD1
clone size: NA
V gene: TRBV4-3
CDR3 protein: CASSQDQLRDRTPYEQYF

CDR3 length: 18
J gene: TRBJ1-5
D gene: TRBD1
clone size: NA
V gene: TRBV2
CDR3 protein: CASSEKRGQVRVNQPQHF

CDR3 length: 15
J gene: TRBJ2-1
D gene: TRBD2
clone size: few
V gene: TRBV6-5
CDR3 protein: CASSFSGGAYNEQFF

CDR3 length: 14
J gene: TRBJ2-1
D gene: TRBD1
clone size: NA
V gene: TRBV5-1
CDR3 protein: CASSLVTGTDEQFF

CDR3 length: 16
J gene: TRBJ1-4
D gene: TRBD1
clone size: few
V gene: TRBV9
CDR3 protein: CASSVEVGQGNEKLFF

CDR3 length: 13
J gene: TRBJ1-2
D gene: TRBD1
clone size: NA
V gene: TRBV5-1
CDR3 protein: CASSVTGDYGYTF

CDR3 length: 16
J gene: TRBJ1-3
D gene: NA
clone size: few
V gene: TRBV2
CDR3 protein: CASSEQWGGDGNTIYF

CDR3 length: 16
J gene: TRBJ2-1
D gene: NA
clone size: NA
V gene: TRBV4-3
CDR3 protein: CASSQGSGNAYNEQFF

CDR3 length: 15
J gene: TRBJ2-7
D gene: TRBD1
clone size: NA
V gene: TRBV6-5
CDR3 protein: CASSTPGQGRYEQYF

CDR3 length: 15
J gene: TRBJ1-1
D gene: TRBD1
clone size: NA
V gene: TRBV7-6
CDR3 protein: CASSSRGRFGAEAFF

CDR3 length: 15
J gene: TRBJ1-2
D gene: TRBD1
clone size: NA
V gene: TRBV6-4
CDR3 protein: CASSYRDRDYYGYTF

CDR3 length: 14
J gene: TRBJ1-1
D gene: NA
clone size: NA
V gene: TRBV12-5
CDR3 protein: CASGPSGGDTEAFF

CDR3 length: 18
J gene: TRBJ2-1
D gene: NA
clone size: NA
V gene: TRBV7-9
CDR3 protein: CASSLLPQGQGQGNEQFF

CDR3 length: 17
J gene: TRBJ1-3
D gene: NA
clone size: NA
V gene: TRBV5-6
CDR3 protein: CASSLRGHSRSGNTIYF

CDR3 length: 13
J gene: TRBJ1-5
D gene: TRBD1
clone size: NA
V gene: TRBV6-1
CDR3 protein: CASIRTGNQPQHF

CDR3 length: 12
J gene: TRBJ1-2
D gene: NA
clone size: NA
V gene: TRBV7-2
CDR3 protein: CASSQTGYGYTF

CDR3 length: 19
J gene: NA
D gene: TRBD1
clone size: few
V gene: TRBV9
CDR3 protein: CASSEGPGQGTVGLYEQYF

CDR3 length: 14
J gene: TRBJ1-1
D gene: NA
clone size: NA
V gene: TRBV27
CDR3 protein: CASTRIQGHTEAFF

CDR3 length: 15
J gene: TRBJ1-6
D gene: NA
clone size: NA
V gene: TRBV7-2
CDR3 protein: CASSLASRGNSPLHF

CDR3 length: 12
J gene: TRBJ1-6
D gene: NA
clone size: NA
V gene: TRBV9
CDR3 protein: CASSAGVSPLHF

CDR3 length: 18
J gene: TRBJ1-2
D gene: TRBD1
clone size: NA
V gene: TRBV30
CDR3 protein: CAWSVQRDSPFRNYGYTF

CDR3 length: 13
J gene: TRBJ1-1
D gene: NA
clone size: few
V gene: TRBV11-3
CDR3 protein: CASSRQVNTEAFF